This section outlines one TCR beta chain sequence together with its context. Antigen unknown. From the reads, TCRdb called clonotypes with MiXCR, one entry per CDR3 protein. The sample has a few hundred thousand distinct CDR3 sequences; almost 40% are singletons. The record originates from a study of T cell repertoires in cytomegalovirus infection. The germline V and J ends were trimmed by 8 bases and 2 bases, with 19 bases remaining between them. This CDR3 comprises 15 residues. Germline CDR1 reads SNHLY; CDR2 reads FYNNEI. This TCR derives from a human donor in good health (CMV status not recorded). Some clones in this sample may be carry-over from other donors' samples. The genes are TRBV2 and TRBJ2-7; D is ambiguous. Material: cultured PBMCs, obtained from culture after CMV antigen stimulation. CDR3 residues: CASLPLSAPTYEQYF. DNA for the CDR3: TGTGCCAGCCTCCCGCTTTCGGCGCCCACCTACGAGCAGTACTTC. The full variable domain, in which reference TRBV2 and TRBJ2-7 provide the parts outside the CDR3, is EPEVTQTPSHQVTQMGQEVILRCVPISNHLYFYWYRQILGQKVEFLVSFYNNEISEKSEIFDDQFSVERPDGSNFTLKIRSTKLEDSAMYFCASLPLSAPTYEQYFGPGTRLTVT.